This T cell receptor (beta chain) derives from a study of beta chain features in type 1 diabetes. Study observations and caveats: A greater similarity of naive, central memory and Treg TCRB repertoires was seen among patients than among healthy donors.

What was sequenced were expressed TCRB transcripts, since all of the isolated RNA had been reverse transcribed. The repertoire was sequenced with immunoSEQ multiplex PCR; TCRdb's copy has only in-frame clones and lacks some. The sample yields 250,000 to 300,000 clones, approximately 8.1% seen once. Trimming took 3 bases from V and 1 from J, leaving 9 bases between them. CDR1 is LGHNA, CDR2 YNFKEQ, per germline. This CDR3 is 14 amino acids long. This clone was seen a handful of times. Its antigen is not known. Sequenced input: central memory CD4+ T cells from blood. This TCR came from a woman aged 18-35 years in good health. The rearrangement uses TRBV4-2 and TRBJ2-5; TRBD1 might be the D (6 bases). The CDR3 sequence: CASSQSQGQETQYF. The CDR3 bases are TGTGCCAGCAGCCAGTCACAGGGCCAAGAGACCCAGTACTTC.